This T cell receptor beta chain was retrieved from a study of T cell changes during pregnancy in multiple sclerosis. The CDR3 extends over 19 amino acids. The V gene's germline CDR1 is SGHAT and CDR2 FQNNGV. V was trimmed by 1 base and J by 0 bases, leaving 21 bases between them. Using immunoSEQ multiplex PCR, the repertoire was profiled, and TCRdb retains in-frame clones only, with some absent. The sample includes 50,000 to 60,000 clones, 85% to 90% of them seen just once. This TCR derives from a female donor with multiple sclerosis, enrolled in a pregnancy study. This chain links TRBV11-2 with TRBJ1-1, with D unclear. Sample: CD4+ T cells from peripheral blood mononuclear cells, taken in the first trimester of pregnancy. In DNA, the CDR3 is TGTGCCAGCAGCTTAGGCCGCCTATTAGAGGTAAAAATGAACACTGAAGCTTTCTTT. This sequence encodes CASSLGRLLEVKMNTEAFF.